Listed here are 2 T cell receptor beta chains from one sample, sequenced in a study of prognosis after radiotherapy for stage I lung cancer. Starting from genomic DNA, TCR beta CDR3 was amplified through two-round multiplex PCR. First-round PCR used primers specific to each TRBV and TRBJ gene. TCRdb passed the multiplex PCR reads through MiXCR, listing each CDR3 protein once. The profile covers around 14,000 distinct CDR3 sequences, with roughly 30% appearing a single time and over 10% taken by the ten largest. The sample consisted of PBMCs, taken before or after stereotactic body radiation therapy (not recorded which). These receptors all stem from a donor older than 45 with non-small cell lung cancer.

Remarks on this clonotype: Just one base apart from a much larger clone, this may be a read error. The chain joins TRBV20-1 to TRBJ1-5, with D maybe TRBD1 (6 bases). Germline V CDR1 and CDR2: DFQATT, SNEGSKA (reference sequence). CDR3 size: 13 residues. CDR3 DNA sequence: TGCGGTGCTAGAGGCACAGGGTTTCAGCCCCAGCATTTT. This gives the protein CGARGTGFQPQHF.

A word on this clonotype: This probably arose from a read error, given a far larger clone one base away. The CDR3, as DNA: TGTGCCAGCAGTGACCCCTCTCCCTACAATGAGCAGTTCTTC. This translates into CASSDPSPYNEQFF. The chain carries TRBV28 and TRBJ2-1; D not certain. V was trimmed by 5 bases and J by 2 bases, leaving 10 bases between them. The CDR3 contains 14 residues. CDR1 and CDR2 (germline): MDHEN, SYDVKM. Based on the CDR3 plus reference TRBV28 and TRBJ2-1, the full variable domain is DVKVTQSSRYLVKRTGEKVFLECVQDMDHENMFWYRQDPGLGLRLIYFSYDVKMKEKGDIPEGYSVSREKKERFSLILESASTNQTSMYLCASSDPSPYNEQFFGPGTRLTVL.